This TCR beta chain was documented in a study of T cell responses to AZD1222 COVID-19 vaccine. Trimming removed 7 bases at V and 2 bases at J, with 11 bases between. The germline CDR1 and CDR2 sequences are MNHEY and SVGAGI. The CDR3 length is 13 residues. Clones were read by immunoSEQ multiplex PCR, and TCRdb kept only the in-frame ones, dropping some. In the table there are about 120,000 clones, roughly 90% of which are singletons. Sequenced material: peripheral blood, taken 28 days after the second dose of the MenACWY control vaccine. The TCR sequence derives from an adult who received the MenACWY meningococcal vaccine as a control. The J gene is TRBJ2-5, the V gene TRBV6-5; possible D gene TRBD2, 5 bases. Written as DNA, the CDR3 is TGTGCCAGCACTCCCGGGGAGCAAGAGACCCAGTACTTC. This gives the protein CASTPGEQETQYF.